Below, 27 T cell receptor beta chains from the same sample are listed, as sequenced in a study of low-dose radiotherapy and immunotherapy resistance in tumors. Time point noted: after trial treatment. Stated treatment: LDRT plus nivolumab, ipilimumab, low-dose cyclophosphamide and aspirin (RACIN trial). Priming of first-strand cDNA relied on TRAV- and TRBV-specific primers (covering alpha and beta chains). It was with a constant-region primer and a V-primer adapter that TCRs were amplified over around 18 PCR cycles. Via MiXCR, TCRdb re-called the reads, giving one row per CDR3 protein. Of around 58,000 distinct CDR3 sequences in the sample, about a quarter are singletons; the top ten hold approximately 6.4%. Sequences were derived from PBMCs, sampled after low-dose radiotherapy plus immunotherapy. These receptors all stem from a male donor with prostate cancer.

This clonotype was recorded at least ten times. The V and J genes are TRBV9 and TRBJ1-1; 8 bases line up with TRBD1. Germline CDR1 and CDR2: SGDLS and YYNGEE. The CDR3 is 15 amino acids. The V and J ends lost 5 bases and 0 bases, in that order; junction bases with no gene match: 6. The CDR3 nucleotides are TGTGCCAGCAGGAAGACAGGGGACATGAACACTGAAGCTTTCTTT. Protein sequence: CASRKTGDMNTEAFF.

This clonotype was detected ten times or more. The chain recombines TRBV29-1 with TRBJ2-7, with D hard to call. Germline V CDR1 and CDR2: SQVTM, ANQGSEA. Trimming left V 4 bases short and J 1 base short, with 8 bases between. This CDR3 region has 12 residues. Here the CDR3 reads CSVAWVSYEQYF. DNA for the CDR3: TGCAGCGTTGCTTGGGTGTCCTACGAGCAGTACTTC.

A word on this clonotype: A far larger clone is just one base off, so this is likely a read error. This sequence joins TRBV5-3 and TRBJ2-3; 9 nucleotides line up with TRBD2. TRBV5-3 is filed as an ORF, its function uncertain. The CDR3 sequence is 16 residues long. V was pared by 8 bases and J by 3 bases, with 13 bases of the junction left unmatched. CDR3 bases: TGTGCCAGCAGAAGTCGTAGCGGGAGAGGAACAGATACGCAGTATTTT. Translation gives CASRSRSGRGTDTQYF.

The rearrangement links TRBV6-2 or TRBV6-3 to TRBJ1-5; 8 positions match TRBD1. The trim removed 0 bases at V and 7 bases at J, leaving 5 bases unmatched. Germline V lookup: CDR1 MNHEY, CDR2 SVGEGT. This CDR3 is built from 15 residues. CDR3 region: CASSYSGQGHQPQHF. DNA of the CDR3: TGTGCCAGCAGTTACTCAGGACAGGGCCACCAGCCCCAGCATTTT.

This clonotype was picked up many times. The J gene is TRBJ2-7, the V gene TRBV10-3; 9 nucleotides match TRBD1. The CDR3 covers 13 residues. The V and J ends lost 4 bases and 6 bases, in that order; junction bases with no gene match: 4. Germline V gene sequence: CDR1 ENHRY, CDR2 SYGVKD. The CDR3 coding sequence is TGTGCCATCAGTGGGGGACAGGGTTCCGAGCAGTACTTC. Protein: CAISGGQGSEQYF.

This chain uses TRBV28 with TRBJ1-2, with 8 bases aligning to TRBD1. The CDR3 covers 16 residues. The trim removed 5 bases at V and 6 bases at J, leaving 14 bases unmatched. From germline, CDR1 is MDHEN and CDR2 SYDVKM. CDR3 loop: CASSQGSQGALDGYTF. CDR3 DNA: TGTGCCAGCAGTCAGGGGTCGCAGGGGGCATTGGATGGCTACACCTTC.

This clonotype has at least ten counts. The CDR3 DNA reads as TGTGCCAGCAGTGACCGTGGGGGAAACACAGATACGCAGTATTTT. Translation: CASSDRGGNTDTQYF. The J gene is TRBJ2-3, the V gene TRBV25-1; perhaps D is TRBD1 or TRBD2 (5 bases each). Germline loops: CDR1 MGHDK, CDR2 SYGVNS. CDR3 size: 15 residues. The germline V and J ends were trimmed by 3 bases and 2 bases, with 12 bases remaining between them. Full variable domain (missing parts from reference TRBV25-1 and TRBJ2-3): EADIYQTPRYLVIGTGKKITLECSQTMGHDKMYWYQQDPGMELHLIHYSYGVNSTEKGDLSSESTVSRIRTEHFPLTLESARPSHTSQYLCASSDRGGNTDTQYFGPGTRLTVL.

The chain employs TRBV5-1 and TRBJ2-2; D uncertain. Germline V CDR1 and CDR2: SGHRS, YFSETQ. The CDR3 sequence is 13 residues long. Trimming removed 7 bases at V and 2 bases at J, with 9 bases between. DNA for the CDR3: TGCGCCAGCCGACGGGCCAACACCGGGGAGCTGTTTTTT. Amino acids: CASRRANTGELFF.

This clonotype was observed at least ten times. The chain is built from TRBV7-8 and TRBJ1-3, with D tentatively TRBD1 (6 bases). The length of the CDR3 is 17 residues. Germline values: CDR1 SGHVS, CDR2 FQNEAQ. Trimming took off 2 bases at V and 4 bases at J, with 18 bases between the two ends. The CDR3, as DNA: TGTGCCAGCAGCTTATTCAGAAACAGGGATTTGGGAAACACCATATATTTT. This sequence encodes CASSLFRNRDLGNTIYF. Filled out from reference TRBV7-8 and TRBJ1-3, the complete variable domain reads GAGVSQSPRYKVAKRGQDVALRCDPISGHVSLFWYQQALGQGPEFLTYFQNEAQLDKSGLPSDRFFAERPEGSVSTLKIQRTQQEDSAVYLCASSLFRNRDLGNTIYFGEGSWLTVV.

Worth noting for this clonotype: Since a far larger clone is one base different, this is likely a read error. The CDR3 nucleotides read TGTGCCAGCCAAGGACAGGGCGTAAGCGGGGGGCCCTACGAGCAGTACTTC. Amino acid sequence: CASQGQGVSGGPYEQYF. The chain employs TRBV6-8 and TRBJ2-7, with D perhaps TRBD2 (9 bases). Trimming took 8 bases from V and 2 from J, leaving 25 bases between them. Germline V gene lookup returns CDR1 MNHGY and CDR2 SAAAGT. This CDR3 region has 17 residues.

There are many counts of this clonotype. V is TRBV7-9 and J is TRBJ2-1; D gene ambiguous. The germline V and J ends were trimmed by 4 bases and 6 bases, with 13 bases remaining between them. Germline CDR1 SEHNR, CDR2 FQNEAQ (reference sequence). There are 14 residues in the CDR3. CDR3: CASSSVISPNEQFF. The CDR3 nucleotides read TGTGCCAGCAGCTCCGTTATATCTCCCAATGAGCAGTTCTTC.

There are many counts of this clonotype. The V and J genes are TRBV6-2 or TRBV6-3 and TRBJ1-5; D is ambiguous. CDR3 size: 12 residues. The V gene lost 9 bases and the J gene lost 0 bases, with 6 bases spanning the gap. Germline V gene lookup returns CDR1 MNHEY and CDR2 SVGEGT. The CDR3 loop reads CASHHSNQPQHF. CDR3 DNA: TGTGCCAGTCACCATAGCAATCAGCCCCAGCATTTT.

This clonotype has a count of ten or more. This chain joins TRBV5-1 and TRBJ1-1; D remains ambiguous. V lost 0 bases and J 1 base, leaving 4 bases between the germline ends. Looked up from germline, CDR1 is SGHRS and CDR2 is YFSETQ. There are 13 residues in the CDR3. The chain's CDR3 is CASSLEANTEAFF. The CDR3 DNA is TGCGCCAGCAGCTTGGAGGCGAACACTGAAGCTTTCTTT.

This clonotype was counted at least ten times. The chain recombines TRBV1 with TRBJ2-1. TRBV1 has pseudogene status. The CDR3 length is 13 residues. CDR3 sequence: CTSSQVVENEQFF. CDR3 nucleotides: TGCACCAGCAGCCAAGTAGTGGAAAATGAGCAGTTCTTC.

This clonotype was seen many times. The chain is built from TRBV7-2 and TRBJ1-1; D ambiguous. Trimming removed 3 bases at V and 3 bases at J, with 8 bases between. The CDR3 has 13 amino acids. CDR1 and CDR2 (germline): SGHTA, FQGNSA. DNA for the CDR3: TGTGCCAGCAGCTTTTCCGGGGACACTGAAGCTTTCTTT. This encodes CASSFSGDTEAFF.

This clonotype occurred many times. The CDR3 reads CASSRDSNTGELFF. CDR3 sequence (DNA): TGTGCCAGCAGCAGAGACTCGAACACCGGGGAGCTGTTTTTT. The rearrangement uses TRBV7-3 and TRBJ2-2, with D hard to call. CDR1 SGHTA and CDR2 FQGTGA come from the germline V gene. There are 14 residues in the CDR3. Between the trimmed V and J ends, which lost 5 bases and 0 bases, there was a span of 7 bases. Looking up the rest from reference TRBV7-3 and TRBJ2-2 gives the full variable domain: GAGVSQTPSNKVTEKGKYVELRCDPISGHTALYWYRQSLGQGPEFLIYFQGTGAADDSGLPNDRFFAVRPEGSVSTLKIQRTERGDSAVYLCASSRDSNTGELFFGEGSRLTVL.

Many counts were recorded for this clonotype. The CDR3 nucleotides are TGTGCCAGCAGTTACGAAGTGCCAGGGAGCTCTGGAAACACCATATATTTT. Protein sequence: CASSYEVPGSSGNTIYF. This chain links TRBV6-5 with TRBJ1-3; TRBD1 might be the D (5 bases). The CDR3 spans 17 residues. Deletions cut 2 bases from V and 0 bases from J, with 14 bases between. Germline loops: CDR1 MNHEY, CDR2 SVGAGI.

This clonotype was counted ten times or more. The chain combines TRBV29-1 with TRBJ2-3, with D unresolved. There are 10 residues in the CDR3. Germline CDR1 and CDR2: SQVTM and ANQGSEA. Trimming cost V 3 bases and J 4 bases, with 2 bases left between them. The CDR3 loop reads CSVDSDTQYF. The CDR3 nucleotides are TGCAGCGTTGACTCAGATACGCAGTATTTT.

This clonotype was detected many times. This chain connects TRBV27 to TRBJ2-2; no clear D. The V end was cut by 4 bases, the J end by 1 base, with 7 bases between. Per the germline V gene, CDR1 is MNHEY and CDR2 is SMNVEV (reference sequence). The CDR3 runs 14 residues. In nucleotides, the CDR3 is TGTGCCAGCAGTTGGGTAGGGAACACCGGGGAGCTGTTTTTT. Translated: CASSWVGNTGELFF.

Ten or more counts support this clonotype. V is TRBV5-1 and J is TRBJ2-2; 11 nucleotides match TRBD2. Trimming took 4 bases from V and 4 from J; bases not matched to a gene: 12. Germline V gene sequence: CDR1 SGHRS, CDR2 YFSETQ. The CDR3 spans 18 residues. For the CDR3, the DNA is TGCGCCAGCAGCGCAGGGACGGGGACTAGCGGAATCACCGGGGAGCTGTTTTTT. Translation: CASSAGTGTSGITGELFF.

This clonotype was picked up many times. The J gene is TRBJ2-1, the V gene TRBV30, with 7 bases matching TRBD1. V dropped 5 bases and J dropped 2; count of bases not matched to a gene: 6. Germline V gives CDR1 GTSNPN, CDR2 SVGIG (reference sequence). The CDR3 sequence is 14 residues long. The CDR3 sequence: CAWGQVYAYNEQFF. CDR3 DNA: TGTGCCTGGGGACAGGTATATGCCTACAATGAGCAGTTCTTC. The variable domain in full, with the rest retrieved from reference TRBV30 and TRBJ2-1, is SQTIHQWPATLVQPVGSPLSLECTVEGTSNPNLYWYRQAAGRGLQLLFYSVGIGQISSEVPQNLSASRPQDRQFILSSKKLLLSDSGFYLCAWGQVYAYNEQFFGPGTRLTVL.

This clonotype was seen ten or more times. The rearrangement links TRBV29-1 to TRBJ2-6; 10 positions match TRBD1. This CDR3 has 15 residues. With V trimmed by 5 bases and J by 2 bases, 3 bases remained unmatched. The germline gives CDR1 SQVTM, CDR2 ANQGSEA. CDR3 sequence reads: CSVTTGGTGANVLTF. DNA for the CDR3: TGCAGCGTTACGACAGGGGGCACTGGGGCCAACGTCCTGACTTTC.

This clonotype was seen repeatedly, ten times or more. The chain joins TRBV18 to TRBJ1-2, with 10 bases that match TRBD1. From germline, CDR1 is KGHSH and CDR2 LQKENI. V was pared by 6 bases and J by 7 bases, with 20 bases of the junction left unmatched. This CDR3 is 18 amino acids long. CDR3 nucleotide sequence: TGTGCCAGCTCCCTAAACGCGCCGGGACAGGGGCCATCGCGTGGCTACACCTTC. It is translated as CASSLNAPGQGPSRGYTF.

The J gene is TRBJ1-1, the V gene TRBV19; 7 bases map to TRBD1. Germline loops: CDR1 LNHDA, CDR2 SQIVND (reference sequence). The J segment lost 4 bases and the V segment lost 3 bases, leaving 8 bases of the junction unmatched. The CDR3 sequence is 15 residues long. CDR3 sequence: CASSIPQGVRTEAFF. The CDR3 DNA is TGTGCCAGTAGTATCCCCCAGGGGGTGCGCACTGAAGCTTTCTTT.

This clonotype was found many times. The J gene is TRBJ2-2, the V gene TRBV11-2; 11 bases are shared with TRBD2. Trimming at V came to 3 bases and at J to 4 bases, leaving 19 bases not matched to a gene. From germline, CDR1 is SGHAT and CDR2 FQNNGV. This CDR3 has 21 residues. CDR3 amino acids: CASSLILAGAPDHGPTGELFF. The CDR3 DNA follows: TGTGCCAGCAGCTTGATACTAGCGGGAGCCCCCGACCACGGACCCACCGGGGAGCTGTTTTTT.

CDR3: CATSMDRGTGNTIYF. In DNA, the CDR3 is TGTGCCACCAGCATGGACAGGGGGACTGGAAACACCATATATTTT. This rearrangement joins TRBV15 to TRBJ1-3, with 10 bases that match TRBD1. The germline gives CDR1 LNHNV, CDR2 YYDKDF (reference sequence). This CDR3 has 15 residues. The trim removed 4 bases at V and 2 bases at J, leaving 2 bases unmatched.

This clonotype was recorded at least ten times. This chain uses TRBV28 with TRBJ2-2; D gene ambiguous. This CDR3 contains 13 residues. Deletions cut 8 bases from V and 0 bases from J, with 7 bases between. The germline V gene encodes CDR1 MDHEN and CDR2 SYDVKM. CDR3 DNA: TGTGCCAGCTTAGCCTCGAACACCGGGGAGCTGTTTTTT. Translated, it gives CASLASNTGELFF.